This is a list of T cell receptor beta chains from one sample in a study of T cells in narcolepsy. Some clones are missing from TCRdb's copy, which holds only in-frame ones; the method was immunoSEQ multiplex PCR. This table holds approximately 25,000 clones, more than 75% found once. Sequencing input: CD45RA- memory CD4+ T cells from PBMCs. The receptor set was obtained from a human donor with narcolepsy. The CDR3 runs from the conserved cysteine through the conserved F or W. A D gene is named only where the DNA matches it firmly. Clone size appears in some rows only: once, few, many, or a class for an expanded clone.

d_gene	j_gene	v_gene	abundance	CDR3aa	CDR3nt
.	TRBJ2-1	TRBV6-1	.	CASTRTSDEQFF	TGTGCCAGCACCCGAACATCGGATGAGCAGTTCTTC
TRBD1	TRBJ1-2	TRBV5-6	.	CASSLAGQGDYGYTF	TGTGCCAGCAGCTTGGCAGGACAGGGTGACTATGGCTACACCTTC
.	TRBJ2-1	TRBV5-6	.	CASSADRTGQFF	TGTGCCAGCAGCGCGGACCGTACGGGGCAGTTCTTC
.	TRBJ2-5	TRBV9	few	CASSVLGGGETQYF	TGTGCCAGCAGCGTACTGGGTGGTGGGGAGACCCAGTACTTC
.	TRBJ1-1	TRBV25-1	.	CASSAAGNTEAFF	TGTGCCAGCAGTGCGGCGGGGAACACTGAAGCTTTCTTT
TRBD1	TRBJ1-2	TRBV5-1	.	CASSPEGQKSYGYTF	TGCGCCAGCAGCCCCGAGGGACAGAAAAGCTATGGCTACACCTTC
.	TRBJ1-2	TRBV6-5	.	CASSYSILGYDDYTF	TGTGCCAGCAGTTACTCGATTTTGGGATACGATGACTACACCTTC
.	TRBJ1-2	TRBV6-5	.	CASSFARQAYGYTF	TGTGCCAGCAGTTTCGCCCGGCAGGCCTATGGCTACACCTTC
TRBD1	TRBJ2-1	TRBV7-9	.	CASSLDRTGIRFF	TGTGCCAGCAGCTTAGATAGGACAGGGATTCGGTTCTTC
TRBD1	TRBJ2-2	TRBV7-9	.	CASSWDRILRLGTGELFF	TGTGCCAGCAGCTGGGACAGGATCCTTAGGTTAGGCACCGGGGAGCTGTTTTTT
.	TRBJ1-6	TRBV5-6	.	CASSPAGERTFYNSPLHF	TGTGCCAGCAGCCCCGCCGGGGAGCGGACGTTTTATAATTCACCCCTCCACTTT
.	TRBJ1-1	TRBV5-1	.	CASSLGPQGTTEAFF	TGCGCCAGCAGCTTGGGACCTCAAGGTACCACTGAAGCTTTCTTT
.	TRBJ1-2	TRBV5-4	.	CASTPEGGVDYGYTF	TGTGCCAGCACCCCGGAGGGGGGGGTGGACTATGGCTACACCTTC
TRBD2	TRBJ2-5	TRBV10-3	.	CAISGTSGGAGETQYF	TGTGCCATCAGTGGGACTAGCGGGGGGGCCGGTGAGACCCAGTACTTC
TRBD2	TRBJ2-7	TRBV6-6	once	CASIVRGDYEQYF	TGTGCCAGCATCGTGCGGGGGGACTACGAGCAGTACTTC
.	TRBJ2-7	TRBV5-6	few	CASSRATYEQYF	TGTGCCAGCAGCCGGGCGACCTACGAGCAGTACTTC
TRBD2	TRBJ2-3	TRBV25-1	.	CASRLAGGDTQYF	TGTGCCAGCAGACTAGCGGGAGGAGATACGCAGTATTTT
TRBD1	TRBJ1-1	TRBV30	.	CAWRGGRQGFTEAFF	TGTGCCTGGAGGGGGGGGAGACAGGGATTCACTGAAGCTTTCTTT
.	TRBJ2-3	TRBV19	.	CASSTGWRVDTQYF	TGTGCCAGTAGTACAGGGTGGAGGGTAGATACGCAGTATTTT
.	TRBJ2-7	TRBV29-1	.	CSVAAGGGEQYF	TGCAGCGTTGCGGCAGGAGGGGGGGAGCAGTACTTC
TRBD1	TRBJ2-7	TRBV27	.	CASSLSRDRGSPRVHEQYF	TGTGCCAGCAGTTTATCCCGGGACAGGGGGTCGCCTAGGGTTCACGAGCAGTACTTC
.	TRBJ1-6	TRBV10-3	.	CAISESPGKKDSPLHF	TGTGCCATCAGTGAGTCCCCCGGAAAAAAGGATTCACCCCTCCACTTT
TRBD1	TRBJ2-6	TRBV7-3	.	CASSTAGTGFSGANVLTF	TGTGCCAGCAGTACGGCCGGGACAGGCTTTTCTGGGGCCAACGTCCTGACTTTC
.	TRBJ1-1	TRBV11-3	few	CASSPTGPNTEAFF	TGTGCCAGCAGTCCCACAGGGCCGAACACTGAAGCTTTCTTT
TRBD1	TRBJ2-7	TRBV10-3	.	CAISEDLSGGLYEQYF	TGTGCCATCAGTGAAGACCTCTCAGGGGGTTTATACGAGCAGTACTTC
.	TRBJ2-1	TRBV5-4	.	CASSPSQRSYNEQFF	TGTGCCAGCAGCCCTAGCCAACGCTCCTACAATGAGCAGTTCTTC
TRBD1	TRBJ1-6	TRBV7-9	.	CASSFDRGGSPLHF	TGTGCCAGCAGCTTCGACAGGGGGGGCTCACCCCTCCACTTT
TRBD2	TRBJ2-1	TRBV4-1	.	CASSQALLAGGPRTYNEQFF	TGCGCCAGCAGCCAAGCGCTACTAGCGGGGGGGCCGAGGACATACAATGAGCAGTTCTTC
TRBD2	TRBJ2-3	TRBV6-1	few	CASSSGGAKDTQYF	TGTGCCAGCAGTAGCGGGGGGGCCAAAGATACGCAGTATTTT
TRBD1	TRBJ2-5	TRBV11-3	.	CASSFGRTGATRKPQYF	TGTGCCAGCAGCTTTGGTCGGACAGGAGCTACTAGAAAACCGCAGTACTTC
.	TRBJ1-1	TRBV2	.	CASRFESIVDTEAFF	TGTGCCAGCAGGTTTGAATCTATCGTGGACACTGAAGCTTTCTTT
.	TRBJ1-2	TRBV10-3	few	CASSSNYGYTF	TGTGCCTCTTCGTCTAACTATGGCTACACCTTC
.	TRBJ1-2	TRBV2	.	CASSERGGGAYGYTF	TGTGCCAGCAGTGAAAGGGGCGGGGGCGCCTATGGCTACACCTTC
.	TRBJ1-3	TRBV5-6	once	CASSLAGGQHGNTIYF	TGTGCCAGCAGCTTGGCCGGGGGACAACACGGAAACACCATATATTTT
.	TRBJ1-1	TRBV10-1	.	CASSLEKVGTEAFF	TGCGCCAGCAGCCTGGAGAAAGTGGGTACTGAAGCTTTCTTT
.	TRBJ2-2	TRBV25-1	.	CASSEWGTSSGELFF	TGTGCCAGCAGTGAATGGGGGACATCCAGCGGGGAGCTGTTTTTT
TRBD1	TRBJ1-1	TRBV5-1	.	CASSQDRDTEAFF	TGCGCCAGCAGCCAGGACAGGGACACTGAAGCTTTCTTT
TRBD2	TRBJ2-3	TRBV7-3	.	CASTPFGGSTDTQYF	TGTGCCAGCACCCCTTTCGGGGGGAGCACAGATACGCAGTATTTT
.	TRBJ2-2	TRBV7-8	.	CASSLLLPTGELFF	TGTGCCAGCAGCTTATTGTTGCCCACCGGGGAGCTGTTTTTT
TRBD1	TRBJ2-5	TRBV5-6	few	CASSIPGQRQETQYF	TGTGCCAGCAGCATACCGGGACAGCGGCAAGAGACCCAGTACTTC
TRBD2	TRBJ2-1	TRBV5-1	.	CASSHPSGGAGNEQFF	TGCGCCAGCAGCCACCCGAGCGGGGGGGCCGGTAATGAGCAGTTCTTC
TRBD1	TRBJ2-7	TRBV7-2	.	CASKRQGAYEQYF	TGTGCCAGCAAACGGCAGGGGGCCTACGAGCAGTACTTC
.	TRBJ1-6	TRBV6-4	few	CASSEGANSPLHF	TGTGCCAGCAGTGAAGGTGCCAATTCACCCCTCCACTTT